A selection of T cell receptor beta chains follows, all from one sample in a study of blood T cell repertoires in COVID-19. Method: immunoSEQ multiplex PCR; TCRdb's copy keeps in-frame clones and lacks some. The table records 55,000 or so clones, around nine tenths of them present only once. Sequencing was done on a sample of peripheral blood. The receptors here all came from a man between 60 and 75 years old with active COVID-19. The CDR3 runs from the conserved cysteine through the conserved F or W. Fields, in order: D gene, clone size, V gene, J gene, CDR3 DNA, CDR3 protein. D genes are given only for firm matches. Clone size is not always given. Where it is, it says once, few, many or a class for expanded clones.

>NA|NA|TRBV7-9|TRBJ2-7
TGTGCCAGCAGCCAATACCCGGGCAGGGCCGAGCAGTACTTC
CASSQYPGRAEQYF
>NA|NA|TRBV5-8|TRBJ2-1
TGTGCCAGCAGCTTCGGTTTCCCGGGGGTGTCCTACAATGAGCAGTTCTTC
CASSFGFPGVSYNEQFF
>TRBD2|NA|TRBV4-1|TRBJ2-7
TGCGCCAGCAGCTACGGTAGCGGGCCCTCCTACGAGCAGTACTTC
CASSYGSGPSYEQYF
>NA|NA|TRBV7-9|TRBJ1-1
TGTGCCAGCAGCTCCCGTGATGTGTTGGCGGCTGAAGCTTTCTTT
CASSSRDVLAAEAFF
>TRBD1|NA|TRBV28|TRBJ1-1
TGTGCCAGCAGTATCCGACAGGGGAAAGCTTTCTTT
CASSIRQGKAFF
>TRBD2|NA|TRBV7-9|TRBJ2-1
TGTGCCAGCAGCTCCCGGACTAGCGGATACAATGAGCAGTTCTTC
CASSSRTSGYNEQFF
>NA|once|TRBV30|TRBJ2-1
TGTGCCTGGAGTGTACAGTACAATGAGCAGTTCTTC
CAWSVQYNEQFF
>TRBD1|NA|TRBV5-1|TRBJ1-3
TGCGCCAGCAGCTTGGCCGGGACAGGCCTTGGAAACACCATATATTTT
CASSLAGTGLGNTIYF
>NA|NA|TRBV5-4|TRBJ1-1
TGTGCCAGCAGCCCCGGGGGGTTCACTGAAGCTTTCTTT
CASSPGGFTEAFF
>TRBD1|NA|TRBV10-2|TRBJ1-3
TGCGCCAGCAGACCGGACAGGGACTCTGGAAACACCATATATTTT
CASRPDRDSGNTIYF
>NA|NA|TRBV19|TRBJ1-4
TGTGCCAGTAGTGACAGGTGGGGTGAAAAACTGTTTTTT
CASSDRWGEKLFF
>NA|NA|TRBV12-3/TRBV12-4|TRBJ1-1
TGTGCCAGCAGTTTGCAGATGAACACTGAAGCTTTCTTT
CASSLQMNTEAFF
>NA|NA|TRBV29-1|TRBJ2-3
TGCAGCGTTGAGTGGGCAGGGTCCGTCTATACGCAGTATTTT
CSVEWAGSVYTQYF
>TRBD1|once|TRBV6-5|TRBJ2-7
TGTGCCAGCAGTAACTCACAGGGGGCGGTGCAGTACTTC
CASSNSQGAVQYF
>TRBD2|NA|TRBV29-1|TRBJ2-7
TGCAGCGCCCGGACTAGCGGGAGTTCCTACGAGCAGTACTTC
CSARTSGSSYEQYF
>TRBD1|NA|TRBV3-1/TRBV3-2|TRBJ2-5
TGTGCCAGCAGCCAAGAGCAGGGGGAGTACTTC
CASSQEQGEYF
>NA|NA|TRBV4-1|TRBJ1-4
TGCGCCAGCAGCCAAGACAGGGGTAATGAAAAACTGTTTTTT
CASSQDRGNEKLFF
>TRBD1|NA|TRBV19|TRBJ1-5
TGTGCCAGTAGCCGGACAGGGTCGGGGGAGCCCCAGCATTTT
CASSRTGSGEPQHF
>TRBD1|NA|TRBV25-1|TRBJ2-7
TGTGCCAGCAGCGTAGGGACAGGGGGTTCCTACGAGCAGTACTTC
CASSVGTGGSYEQYF
>TRBD2|once|TRBV27|TRBJ2-3
TGTGCCAGCAGTGCTCCCGGACTAGCGGGAGGCGGGGAGCCAGATACGCAGTATTTT
CASSAPGLAGGGEPDTQYF
>NA|NA|TRBV10-1|TRBJ1-1
TGCGCCAGCAGTCGACAACTGAACACTGAAGCTTTCTTT
CASSRQLNTEAFF
>TRBD2|NA|TRBV10-3|TRBJ2-1
TGTGCCATCAGTGAGACTAGCGGGAAGTATAATGAGCAGTTCTTC
CAISETSGKYNEQFF
>TRBD1|NA|TRBV5-1|TRBJ2-1
TGCGCCAGCATGAGACAGGGGCGCAATGAGCAGTTCTTC
CASMRQGRNEQFF
>NA|NA|TRBV7-9|TRBJ2-1
TGTGCCAGCAGCTTGGGACTCCGAGACAATGAGCAGTTCTTC
CASSLGLRDNEQFF
>TRBD1|NA|TRBV5-4|TRBJ2-1
TGTGCCAGCAGCTTGGACAGGGGCCGGGAGCAGTTCTTC
CASSLDRGREQFF
>TRBD2|once|TRBV15|TRBJ2-1
TGTGCCACCAGCAGAGGCGCGGCGCGGCGCGGGAGGAGCTCCTACAATGAGCAGTTCTTC
CATSRGAARRGRSSYNEQFF
>TRBD1|NA|TRBV9|TRBJ2-7
TGTGCCAGCAGCGTAGCTGCGGGACAGGGCTTATCCGACGAGCAGTACTTC
CASSVAAGQGLSDEQYF
>NA|NA|TRBV5-1|TRBJ2-7
TGCGCCAGCAGCTTGGCTCAGGGGTACGGCGAGCAGTACTTC
CASSLAQGYGEQYF
>NA|NA|TRBV5-1|TRBJ2-6
TGCGCCAGCAGCTTGACAGGACCGGCTTTTGCCGGGCCTGGGGCCAACGTCCTGACTTTC
CASSLTGPAFAGPGANVLTF
>TRBD2|NA|TRBV4-1|TRBJ2-2
TGCGCCAGCAGCCCACCAAGCGGGAGGAACACCGGGGAGCTGTTTTTT
CASSPPSGRNTGELFF
>NA|NA|TRBV27|TRBJ1-1
TGTGCCAGCATCCCCTTATTGGGGAGGAACACTGAAGCTTTCTTT
CASIPLLGRNTEAFF
>TRBD2|NA|TRBV12-5|TRBJ2-1
TGTGCTAGTGGTATGGGACTAGCGGGCGCTTCTCGGTACAATGAGCAGTTCTTC
CASGMGLAGASRYNEQFF
>NA|NA|TRBV28|TRBJ2-1
TGTGCCAGCAGTACACTTTTTCTCGGGGAGCACAATGAGCAGTTCTTC
CASSTLFLGEHNEQFF
>TRBD1|NA|TRBV29-1|TRBJ2-7
TGCAGCGTTGAACTCGGGCAGGGGGCGCCCAACGAGCAGTACTTC
CSVELGQGAPNEQYF
>NA|NA|TRBV9|TRBJ1-1
TGTGCCAGCAGCGTAGTTCCGGGAACCCCGGCGGGGAACACTGAAGCTTTCTTT
CASSVVPGTPAGNTEAFF
>TRBD1|NA|TRBV3-1/TRBV3-2|TRBJ1-2
TGTGCCAGCAGCCAAGTCGACAGGGCCTATGGCTACACCTTC
CASSQVDRAYGYTF
>NA|NA|TRBV6-2/TRBV6-3|TRBJ2-1
TGTGCCAGCAGTACCAGGTTTGGGGCCCAGAACAATGAGCAGTTCTTC
CASSTRFGAQNNEQFF
>NA|NA|TRBV15|TRBJ2-1
TGTGCCACCAGCCAGAACAGTGAGCAGTTCTTC
CATSQNSEQFF
>TRBD1|NA|TRBV5-8|TRBJ2-5
TGTGCCAGCAGCGGACAGGGGGCAGAGACCCAGTACTTC
CASSGQGAETQYF
>NA|NA|TRBV19|TRBJ1-1
TGTGCCAGTAGTCCCGACAGGATTAACACTGAAGCTTTCTTT
CASSPDRINTEAFF
>TRBD1|NA|TRBV7-9|TRBJ2-2
TGTGCCAGCAGCCAAGGGACAGGGGGAGGCACCGGGGAGCTGTTTTTT
CASSQGTGGGTGELFF
>TRBD2|NA|TRBV14|TRBJ2-1
TGTGCCAGCAGCCAAGCGGGGTTAGCGGGAGAGTGGGAGCAGTTCTTC
CASSQAGLAGEWEQFF
>TRBD2|NA|TRBV9|TRBJ2-7
TGTGCCAGCAGCGTAGGACTAGCAGGAAACTACGAGCAGTACTTC
CASSVGLAGNYEQYF
>NA|NA|TRBV2|TRBJ1-2
TGTGCCAGCAGTGTCAGGGAACGTTTTGGCTACACCTTC
CASSVRERFGYTF
>NA|NA|TRBV5-1|TRBJ2-1
TGCGCCAGCAGCCCCCTGACTGGCCTTGGGTCCAATGAGCAGTTCTTC
CASSPLTGLGSNEQFF
>NA|NA|TRBV14|TRBJ2-7
TGTGCCAGCAGCCAGTACCCCCCGGGACAAACCTACGAGCAGTACTTC
CASSQYPPGQTYEQYF
>TRBD2|once|TRBV19|TRBJ2-1
TGTGCCAGTAGGCGACTAGCGGGACTCAATGAGCAGTTCTTC
CASRRLAGLNEQFF
>NA|NA|TRBV30|TRBJ1-4
TGTGCCTGGAGCCCACAGGGAGGGAAGAGTGAAAAACTGTTTTTT
CAWSPQGGKSEKLFF
>NA|NA|TRBV6-5|TRBJ2-5
TGTGCCAGCAGTTTTGTAGGAGGGTGGCAAGAGACCCAGTACTTC
CASSFVGGWQETQYF
>NA|NA|TRBV6-5|TRBJ2-1
TGTGCCAGCAGTTACTCGGCAATCCCGCCTTACAATGAGCAGTTCTTC
CASSYSAIPPYNEQFF
>TRBD1|once|TRBV19|TRBJ2-2
TGTGCCAGTAAGGACAGGGTCGTAACCGGGGAGCTGTTTTTT
CASKDRVVTGELFF
>NA|NA|TRBV6-5|TRBJ1-3
TGTGCCAGCACACCCTACTCTGGAAACACCATATATTTT
CASTPYSGNTIYF
>TRBD1|NA|TRBV7-3|TRBJ2-4
TGTGCCAGCAGCGGGACAGGGGGGAACGGCATTCAGTACTTC
CASSGTGGNGIQYF
>TRBD2|NA|TRBV29-1|TRBJ2-7
TGCAGCGCCGGGACTAGCGCCCGTGCCGCTTCCTACGAGCAGTACTTC
CSAGTSARAASYEQYF
>NA|NA|TRBV11-2|TRBJ2-5
TGTGCCAGCAGCTTAGGGAGGGAAGAGACCCAGTACTTC
CASSLGREETQYF
>TRBD1|NA|TRBV2|TRBJ2-1
TGTGCCAGCAGGACAGGGTCTCTCGAGCAGTTCTTC
CASRTGSLEQFF
>NA|NA|TRBV4-1|TRBJ2-4
TGCGCCAGCAGCCAAGCCGGCAAAAATGGGCCAAACATTCAGTACTTC
CASSQAGKNGPNIQYF